Below are 27 T cell receptor beta chains sequenced from a single sample in a study of chronic HIV infection and antiretroviral therapy (dated by TCRdb to 2014 to 2015). Libraries were prepared through 5' RACE. The instrument given in TCRdb is Illumina MiSeq. In-frame beta chains were kept once TCRdb had trimmed the public reads at Q25 with fastp and called clones with MiXCR. All rows with the same CDR3 protein become a single entry with the most common DNA and genes. In this sample the table shows more than 30,000 distinct CDR3 sequences, more than 7.5% of which occur a single time. The ten biggest clones cover more than 2% of the sample. Sequenced input: peripheral blood. These receptor sequences come from an adult who had HIV and had not received antiretroviral therapy, or was an uninfected healthy control (not recorded which).

This clonotype was seen repeatedly, ten times or more. The chain couples TRBV7-2 to TRBJ2-7; D gene ambiguous. The length of the CDR3 is 13 residues. In germline, CDR1 is SGHTA, CDR2 FQGNSA. V was cut by 6 bases and J by 1 base, with 10 bases left in between. In DNA form, the CDR3 reads TGTGCCAGCAGTCCAGAGCCATCCTACGAGCAGTACTTC. It is translated as CASSPEPSYEQYF.

This clonotype appeared many times. J is TRBJ1-1 and V is TRBV7-9; 9 bases line up with TRBD1. Trimming took 5 bases from V and 4 from J; bases not matched to a gene: 11. CDR1 SEHNR and CDR2 FQNEAQ come from the germline V gene (reference sequence). The CDR3 is 16 residues long. The CDR3 DNA reads TGTGCCAGCAGCGCCGGGGGGAGGGGACAGGGCACTGAAGCTTTCTTT. Protein product: CASSAGGRGQGTEAFF.

This clonotype was detected ten times or more. This sequence joins TRBV6-6 and TRBJ1-4; 8 positions match TRBD1. The CDR3 has 15 amino acids. J was trimmed by 8 bases and V by 5 bases; bases with no gene match: 10. Germline CDR1 is MNHNY and CDR2 is SVGAGI (reference sequence). The CDR3 DNA reads as TGTGCCAGCAGTCGCACCGGACAGGGTGTAGAAAAACTGTTTTTT. It yields the protein CASSRTGQGVEKLFF.

The chain couples TRBV7-2 to TRBJ2-3; D is unclear. The V gene's germline CDR1 is SGHTA and CDR2 FQGNSA. V lost 8 bases to trimming and J lost 1 base, with 7 bases between them. CDR3 length: 12 residues. The CDR3 is CASGDRTDTQYF. In DNA form, the CDR3 reads TGTGCCAGCGGTGACCGCACAGATACGCAGTATTTT.

This clonotype showed up just a few times. The rearrangement joins TRBV20-1 to TRBJ1-1; 7 bases map to TRBD1. The CDR3 extends over 12 amino acids. With V trimmed by 4 bases and J by 8 bases, 7 bases remained unmatched. Germline V gives CDR1 DFQATT, CDR2 SNEGSKA (reference sequence). For the CDR3, the DNA is TGCAGTGCTATCCCAGGGGGGCGGGAAGCTTTCTTT. As protein: CSAIPGGREAFF.

Ten or more counts support this clonotype. V gene TRBV4-1 combines with J gene TRBJ2-1; D unclear. CDR3 length: 13 residues. The germline V gene encodes CDR1 MGHRA and CDR2 YSYEKL. Trimming pared 0 bases from V and 4 bases from J, leaving 4 bases between. CDR3 DNA: TGCGCCAGCAGCCAAGAGACGTACAATGAGCAGTTCTTC. Protein product: CASSQETYNEQFF.

The table lists this clonotype with many counts. The chain couples TRBV2 to TRBJ2-1, with D possibly matching TRBD2 (6 bases). The CDR3 runs to 14 residues. V shed 7 bases and J shed 8 bases, with 18 bases lying between them. Germline CDR1 reads SNHLY; CDR2 reads FYNNEI. The CDR3 reads CASTQLIGGDEQFF. The CDR3 DNA reads as TGTGCCAGCACACAACTGATCGGGGGAGATGAGCAGTTCTTC.

This rearrangement joins TRBV28 to TRBJ1-1; D is uncertain. V dropped 5 bases and J dropped 6 bases, with 19 bases sitting between them. The CDR3 is 15 amino acids. The germline CDR1 and CDR2 sequences are MDHEN and SYDVKM. CDR3 DNA: TGTGCCAGCAGTCCTAGACCGGGGAGGTTCCCTGAAGCTTTCTTT. Its protein is CASSPRPGRFPEAFF.

This clonotype was found a few times. The chain has TRBV20-1 and TRBJ1-1; 12 nucleotides agree with TRBD1. The CDR3 totals 14 residues. J lost 11 bases, V lost 6 bases, and 13 bases had no gene match. Germline-derived CDR1 and CDR2 are DFQATT and SNEGSKA (reference sequence). The chain's CDR3 is CSADGPGQGAQAFF. The CDR3 DNA reads as TGCAGTGCGGACGGTCCGGGACAGGGGGCGCAGGCTTTCTTT.

This clonotype was seen a handful of times. This chain joins TRBV15 and TRBJ1-2; D unresolved. The CDR3 sequence is 12 residues long. Looked up from germline, CDR1 is LNHNV and CDR2 is YYDKDF (reference sequence). Deletions cut 0 bases from V and 10 bases from J, with 9 bases between. CDR3 coding DNA: TGTGCCACCAGCAGAGACGTTGCAGACTACACCTTC. Encoded protein: CATSRDVADYTF.

This clonotype appeared a few times. V is TRBV15 and J is TRBJ2-3, with 15 bases fitting TRBD2. Germline V gene data show CDR1 as LNHNV and CDR2 as YYDKDF (reference sequence). V lost 4 bases to trimming and J lost 3 bases; unmatched junction nucleotides: 2. The CDR3 length is 16 residues. In DNA form, the CDR3 reads TGTGCCACCAGCATAGGGACTAGCGGGGGGACAGATACGCAGTATTTT. This sequence encodes CATSIGTSGGTDTQYF.

This clonotype was found many times. The chain carries TRBV3-1 and TRBJ2-7; no firm D call. The CDR3 is 13 amino acids. Per germline, CDR1 LGHDT and CDR2 YNNKEL (reference sequence). Trimming left V 2 bases short and J 6 bases short, with 11 bases between. CDR3 nucleotide sequence: TGTGCCAGCAGCCAACTTACAGTCCCCGAGCAGTACTTC. Translated, it gives CASSQLTVPEQYF.

This clonotype has at least ten counts. The chain combines TRBV5-1 with TRBJ1-1, with a possible D match to TRBD1 (5 bases). The V gene lost 1 base and the J gene lost 1 base, with 8 bases spanning the gap. CDR3 length: 14 residues. The germline CDR1 and CDR2 sequences are SGHRS and YFSETQ. CDR3 amino acids: CASSLRQKNTEAFF. The CDR3 DNA reads TGCGCCAGCAGCTTGAGACAGAAGAACACTGAAGCTTTCTTT.

This clonotype came up many times. V is TRBV6-2 or TRBV6-3 and J is TRBJ2-7, with D unresolved. The germline V and J ends were trimmed by 2 bases and 6 bases, with 8 bases remaining between them. This CDR3 has 12 amino acids. Germline V gene lookup returns CDR1 MNHEY and CDR2 SVGEGT. CDR3 DNA sequence: TGTGCCAGCAGTTACGGGGTTCGCGAGCAGTACTTC. Its protein is CASSYGVREQYF.

The rearrangement joins TRBV20-1 to TRBJ2-1, with TRBD2 matching over 14 bases. The CDR3 totals 16 residues. CDR1 is DFQATT and CDR2 is SNEGSKA in the germline V gene (reference sequence). V lost 3 bases to trimming and J lost 7 bases; unmatched junction nucleotides: 8. The CDR3 region is CSASKPGTSGSNEQFF. The CDR3, as DNA: TGCAGTGCTAGTAAACCCGGGACTAGCGGGAGTAATGAGCAGTTCTTC.

In this sample, this clonotype is medium-sized. The chain recombines TRBV29-1 with TRBJ2-7; 10 bases map to TRBD1. The V segment lost 6 bases and the J segment 5 bases; nucleotides outside the gene matches: 4. This CDR3 comprises 12 residues. Germline V gives CDR1 SQVTM, CDR2 ANQGSEA. The CDR3 region has the DNA TGCAGCGTAGGGACAGGGGTAAACGAGCAGTACTTC. Translating gives CSVGTGVNEQYF.

The chain joins TRBV2 to TRBJ1-1, with D possibly TRBD1 on 5 matching bases. This CDR3 spans 15 amino acids. Trimming took off 3 bases at V and 7 bases at J, with 18 bases between the two ends. CDR1 is SNHLY and CDR2 is FYNNEI in the germline V gene. The DNA of the CDR3 is TGTGCCAGCAGTGAGATGGCAGGGAGCGTTAGTGAAGCTTTCTTT. It specifies CASSEMAGSVSEAFF.

The chain is built from TRBV29-1 and TRBJ1-2, with D uncertain. V lost 2 bases, J lost 0 bases, and 7 bases lay in between. Germline values: CDR1 SQVTM, CDR2 ANQGSEA. The CDR3 runs 13 residues. The CDR3 DNA follows: TGCAGCGTTGAAAGTCCGACTAACTATGGCTACACCTTC. The encoded protein is CSVESPTNYGYTF.

The V call is TRBV2, the J call TRBJ1-2, with a weak D call TRBD1 (6 bases). V lost 7 bases and J lost 2, with 11 bases in between. Germline CDR1 reads SNHLY; CDR2 reads FYNNEI. The CDR3 is made up of 13 amino acids. The chain's CDR3 is CASNPDRNYGYTF. The CDR3 coding sequence is TGTGCCAGCAATCCGGACAGAAACTATGGCTACACCTTC.

The table lists this clonotype with many counts. The chain joins TRBV2 to TRBJ1-2, with a possible D match to TRBD1 (6 bases). CDR1 SNHLY and CDR2 FYNNEI come from the germline V gene. CDR3 length: 14 amino acids. Trimming took 6 bases from V and 2 from J, leaving 13 bases between them. The CDR3 protein is CASSWTEPNYGYTF. DNA of the CDR3: TGTGCCAGCAGCTGGACAGAGCCCAACTATGGCTACACCTTC.

This clonotype was picked up a small number of times. V is TRBV6-4 and J is TRBJ2-3; D might be TRBD2 (6 bases). This CDR3 is built from 15 residues. CDR1 and CDR2 from the germline V gene are MRHNA and SNTAGT. Trimming cost V 0 bases and J 0 bases, with 7 bases left between them. Here the CDR3 DNA reads TGTGCCAGCAGTGACTCCGCGGGGAGCACAGATACGCAGTATTTT. The encoded protein is CASSDSAGSTDTQYF.

This rearrangement joins TRBV20-1 to TRBJ1-1; a possible D gene is TRBD1 (5 bases). Trimming removed 6 bases at V and 3 bases at J, with 14 bases between. Germline V gives CDR1 DFQATT, CDR2 SNEGSKA (reference sequence). CDR3 length equals 13 residues. CDR3 bases: TGCAGTGCAGGAACGGGACGCCACACTGAAGCTTTCTTT. It is translated as CSAGTGRHTEAFF.

The chain uses TRBV29-1 and TRBJ2-1; D might be TRBD2 (6 bases). V was pared by 3 bases and J by 4 bases, with 16 bases between. Germline CDR1 reads SQVTM; CDR2 reads ANQGSEA. The CDR3 loop spans 15 amino acids. CDR3 bases: TGCAGCGTTGACTTCGGAGGGCCTCTGTACAATGAGCAGTTCTTC. It specifies CSVDFGGPLYNEQFF.

This clonotype showed up just a few times. The chain joins TRBV6-5 to TRBJ2-2; D uncertain. The germline V gene has CDR1 MNHEY and CDR2 SVGAGI. V dropped 8 bases and J dropped 9 bases, with 13 bases sitting between them. The CDR3 spans 12 residues. CDR3 amino acids: CASSETSRELFF. The CDR3 DNA follows: TGTGCCAGCTCAGAGACGAGCAGGGAGCTGTTTTTT.

This clonotype showed up just a few times. The V gene is TRBV7-9, the J gene TRBJ1-1, with 7 bases aligning to TRBD1. This CDR3 contains 15 residues. The V gene's germline CDR1 is SEHNR and CDR2 FQNEAQ (reference sequence). The V gene end was trimmed by 0 bases and the J gene end by 11 bases; junction bases not matched to a gene: 12. The CDR3 loop is CASSLARSGGESAFF. In DNA form, the CDR3 reads TGTGCCAGCAGCTTAGCGCGGTCAGGGGGGGAGTCGGCTTTCTTT.

This clonotype was detected ten times or more. The rearrangement links TRBV29-1 to TRBJ2-1; D assignment may be TRBD1 or TRBD2 (5 bases each). CDR1 SQVTM and CDR2 ANQGSEA come from the germline V gene. The V and J ends lost 7 bases and 6 bases respectively, with 10 bases between them. This CDR3 is 11 amino acids long. CDR3 amino acids: CSDGTFNEQFF. CDR3 nucleotide sequence: TGCAGCGATGGGACCTTCAATGAGCAGTTCTTC.

This clonotype has more than one count but fewer than ten. The chain employs TRBV7-2 and TRBJ2-5; D is uncertain. Per germline, CDR1 SGHTA and CDR2 FQGNSA. V was shortened by 5 bases and J by 3 bases, with 13 bases between the two germline ends. This CDR3 is 14 amino acids long. The CDR3 reads CASSLGMSKETQYF. The CDR3 nucleotides read TGTGCCAGCAGCCTGGGGATGTCAAAAGAGACCCAGTACTTC. The full variable domain, in which reference TRBV7-2 and TRBJ2-5 provide the parts outside the CDR3, is GAGVSQSPSNKVTEKGKDVELRCDPISGHTALYWYRQSLGQGLEFLIYFQGNSAPDKSGLPSDRFSAERTGGSVSTLTIQRTQQEDSAVYLCASSLGMSKETQYFGPGTRLLVL.